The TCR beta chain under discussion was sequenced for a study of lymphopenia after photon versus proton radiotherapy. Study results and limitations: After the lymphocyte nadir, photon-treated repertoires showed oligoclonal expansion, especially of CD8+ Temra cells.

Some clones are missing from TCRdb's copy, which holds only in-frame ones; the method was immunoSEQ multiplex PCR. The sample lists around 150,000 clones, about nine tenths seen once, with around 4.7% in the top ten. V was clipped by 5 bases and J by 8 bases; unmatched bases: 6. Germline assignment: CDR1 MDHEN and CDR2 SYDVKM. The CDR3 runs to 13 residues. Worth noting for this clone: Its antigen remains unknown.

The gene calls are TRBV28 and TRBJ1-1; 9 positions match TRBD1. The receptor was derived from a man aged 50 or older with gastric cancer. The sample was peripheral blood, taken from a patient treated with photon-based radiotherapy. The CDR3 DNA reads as TGTGCCAGCAGTCCATTCGGGACAGGGGAAGCTTTCTTT. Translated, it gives CASSPFGTGEAFF.